This T cell receptor beta chain was documented in a study of blood T cell repertoires in COVID-19. As for the study in general: In each case, the material was cDNA or gDNA derived from T cells, B-cell-depleted T cells, or PBMCs.

The count of this clone is one. Germline V CDR1 and CDR2: SGHAT, FQNNGV. CDR3 size: 18 residues. The trim removed 1 base at V and 3 bases at J, leaving 14 bases unmatched. Assay: immunoSEQ multiplex PCR; the TCRdb copy retains only in-frame clones and omits some. The sample has 150,000 or so clones; 88% are singletons. Input material: PBMCs or T cells enriched from blood (not recorded which). The receptor was derived from a woman between 45 and 65 years old who had recovered from COVID-19. The V call is TRBV11-2, the J call TRBJ2-5, with TRBD2 matching 7 bases. The CDR3 nucleotides are TGTGCCAGCAGCTTAGGCGGGGCCTCCGGCGGGGGTAAAGAGACCCAGTACTTC. It codes for CASSLGGASGGGKETQYF.